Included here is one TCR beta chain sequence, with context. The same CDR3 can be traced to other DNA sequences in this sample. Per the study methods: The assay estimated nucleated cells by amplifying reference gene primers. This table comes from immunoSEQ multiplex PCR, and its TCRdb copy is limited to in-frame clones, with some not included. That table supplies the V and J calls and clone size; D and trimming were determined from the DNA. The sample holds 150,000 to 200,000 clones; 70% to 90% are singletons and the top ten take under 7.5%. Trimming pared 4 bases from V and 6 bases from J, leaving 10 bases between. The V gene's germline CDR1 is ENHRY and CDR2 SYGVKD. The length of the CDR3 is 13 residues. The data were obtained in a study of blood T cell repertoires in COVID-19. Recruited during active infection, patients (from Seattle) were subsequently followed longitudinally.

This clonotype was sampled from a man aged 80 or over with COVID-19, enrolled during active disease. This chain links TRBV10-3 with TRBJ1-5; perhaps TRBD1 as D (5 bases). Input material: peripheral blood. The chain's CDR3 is CAISGGGGQPQHF. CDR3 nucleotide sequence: TGTGCCATCAGTGGCGGCGGGGGTCAGCCCCAGCATTTT.